This T cell receptor beta chain was identified during a study of OX40 agonist ivuxolimab in advanced cancers. Findings and caveats of the study: Among the lowest levels of clonal expansion were found in partial responders at 0.1-3.0 mg/kg. The CD4+ and CD8+ T cells in the blood had expanded clonally by week 6 at 0.1 to 3.0 mg/kg.

Profiled with immunoSEQ multiplex PCR; TCRdb holds only in-frame clones, not every one. The sample includes more than 40,000 clones, about nine tenths seen only once; the top ten take 7.8%. Autoimmune disease history or systemic immunosuppression led to patient exclusion. As to this clone: What it binds is not known.

The V and J ends lost 4 bases and 2 bases respectively, with 19 bases between them. Germline CDR1 is PRHDT and CDR2 is FYEKMQ (reference sequence). This CDR3 contains 17 residues. The sequence was collected from an adult with an advanced solid tumor such as melanoma, head and neck, liver or kidney cancer. Sequencing used CD4+ or CD8+ T cells sorted from blood, obtained in a trial of the OX40 agonist ivuxolimab. The genes are TRBV13 and TRBJ2-3; possibly TRBD2 for D (6 bases). The CDR3 DNA sequence: TGTGCCAGCAGCTCCGACTTACCGGGACTTAACACAGATACGCAGTATTTT. Translation gives CASSSDLPGLNTDTQYF.